The 5 T cell receptor beta chains below all came from one sample that was sequenced in a study of CD8+ T cells in alopecia areata. cDNA reverse transcribed from extracted RNA served as the sequencing template. Generated by immunoSEQ multiplex PCR, the TCRdb table keeps only in-frame clones and is missing some. The table has approximately 130,000 clones, about 50% seen once. The source material was NKG2D-low CD8+ T cells sorted from blood. These receptors all stem from a human donor with alopecia areata.

This clone was counted only a few times. V is TRBV29-1 and J is TRBJ1-1; unclear D gene. CDR1 SQVTM and CDR2 ANQGSEA come from the germline V gene. CDR3 size: 10 residues. Trimming stripped 6 bases from V and 7 bases from J, with 9 bases between. The CDR3 bases are TGCAGCGTCCTTCGCGGTGAAGCTTTCTTT. Protein sequence: CSVLRGEAFF.

The table lists this clone with a count of one. The DNA of the CDR3 is TGTGCCAGCAGTTTTCGTAACAATGAGCAGTTCTTC. This sequence encodes CASSFRNNEQFF. V is TRBV27 and J is TRBJ2-1; no reliable D call. Per the germline V gene, CDR1 is MNHEY and CDR2 is SMNVEV (reference sequence). The CDR3 is 12 residues long. V lost 3 bases and J 5 bases, leaving 5 bases between the germline ends.

This clone was counted between two and nine times. The chain is built from TRBV29-1 and TRBJ2-7; 8 bases are a match to TRBD2. The CDR3 length is 13 residues. The V segment lost 6 bases and the J segment 2 bases; nucleotides outside the gene matches: 6. The germline V gene has CDR1 SQVTM and CDR2 ANQGSEA. CDR3 protein: CSVAGTRTYEQYF. CDR3 nucleotide sequence: TGCAGCGTCGCCGGGACTAGGACCTACGAGCAGTACTTC.

The gene calls are TRBV11-2 and TRBJ2-7; D remains unclear. In germline, CDR1 is SGHAT, CDR2 FQNNGV. The CDR3 runs 13 residues. V lost 3 bases and J 1 base, leaving 7 bases between the germline ends. As DNA, the CDR3 is TGTGCCAGCAGCTTCGGACCGTCCTACGAGCAGTACTTC. It is translated as CASSFGPSYEQYF.

This rearrangement joins TRBV6-5 to TRBJ2-3; TRBD2 matches 9 bases. The CDR3 totals 15 residues. Germline V gives CDR1 MNHEY, CDR2 SVGAGI. The V and J ends lost 8 bases and 0 bases, in that order; junction bases with no gene match: 6. The CDR3 protein is CASHETSGSTDTQYF. For the CDR3, the DNA is TGTGCCAGCCATGAGACTAGCGGTAGCACAGATACGCAGTATTTT.